This T cell receptor (beta chain) originates from a study of OX40 agonist ivuxolimab in advanced cancers. Broadly, across the study: Ivuxolimab, which targeted the costimulatory receptor OX40 (CD134), was an agonistic, fully human IgG2 monoclonal antibody. Intravenous ivuxolimab was administered to patients every 2 weeks at six dose levels: 0.01, 0.1, 0.3, 1.5, 3 and 10 mg/kg. The purpose of peripheral TCRbeta sequencing was to test whether ivuxolimab changed TCR sequence diversity and led to clonal T-cell expansion. Patients were allowed to have had prior anti-PD-1, anti-PD-L1 or anti-CTLA-4 therapy, and approximately 40% of the dose-escalation patients had been treated with checkpoint inhibitors. Of the roughly 51 patients in dose escalation, some 20 had hepatocellular carcinoma, about 15 had melanoma, 9 had renal cell carcinoma and 9 had head and neck cancer. The paper reports the monotherapy dose-escalation portion (N of about 50 patients) of the phase I ivuxolimab trial. In the dose-escalation cohort, 75% to 90% of patients were male, and the mean age was roughly 60 years with a range of roughly 23 to 90. Partial responses were achieved by three dose-escalation patients, of whom one had hepatocellular carcinoma and two had cutaneous melanoma.

The trial excluded patients who had a history of autoimmune disease or who were on systemic immunosuppression. Peripheral blood for TCR sequencing was drawn from every dose cohort at baseline, at cycle 4 day 1 and at cycle 7 day 1. Samples were obtained from an open-label, multicenter, first-in-human phase I dose-escalation trial of ivuxolimab. Adults with locally advanced or metastatic melanoma, renal cell carcinoma, hepatocellular carcinoma or head and neck squamous cell carcinoma were enrolled in the trial. Before TCR sequencing, CD4+ T cells and CD8+ T cells were sorted from peripheral blood as separate populations. Paper-wide results and their limitations: At doses of 0.1 to 3.0 mg/kg, clonal expansion of both CD4+ and CD8+ blood T cells was observed from baseline to week 6. Low levels of normalized T-cell clonal expansion were also seen in some patients who did not respond. In partial responders in the 0.1-3.0 mg/kg groups, normalized peripheral clonal expansion was found to be among the lowest, especially among CD8+ T cells. The antigen specificity of the clonally expanded peripheral T cells was not determined. After ivuxolimab, expanded clones were on average more numerous among CD8+ T cells than among CD4+ T cells.

To sequence the TCRbeta CDR3 region, genomic DNA was isolated from the sorted cells. TCRbeta CDR3 regions were sequenced using the immunoSEQ Assay. What TCRdb holds here is the immuneACCESS table cut down to in-frame rearrangements. Part of the clones is not present; checked against another copy, under half of the missing clones reflect an unresolved V gene, and the others are unexplained. In all, the sample holds around 26,000 clones, and 75% to 85% of those were seen once. 20% to 30% of the sample is taken by the ten largest. About this clone itself: Its antigen remains undetermined. No clone much larger than this one lies a single base away; base qualities are absent.

The germline V gene supplies CDR1 SGDLS and CDR2 YYNGEE. Trimming takes 5 bases from V and 0 bases from J, and the germline ends sit 23 bases apart. Spanning cysteine to phenylalanine, the CDR3 consists of 18 amino acids. The sequence is cut down to CDR3 DNA, 54 bases in frame from base 1. This clonotype was obtained from an adult with an advanced solid tumor such as melanoma, head and neck, liver or kidney cancer. The sequence joins TRBV9 to TRBJ1-2; possibly the D gene is TRBD1, per 5 matching bases. The sequences come from CD4+ or CD8+ T cells sorted from blood, collected in a trial of the OX40 agonist ivuxolimab. Here the CDR3 is given as CASSDGTALGVANYGYTF. The nucleotide sequence is TGTGCCAGCAGTGACGGGACCGCACTGGGGGTAGCTAACTATGGCTACACCTTC.